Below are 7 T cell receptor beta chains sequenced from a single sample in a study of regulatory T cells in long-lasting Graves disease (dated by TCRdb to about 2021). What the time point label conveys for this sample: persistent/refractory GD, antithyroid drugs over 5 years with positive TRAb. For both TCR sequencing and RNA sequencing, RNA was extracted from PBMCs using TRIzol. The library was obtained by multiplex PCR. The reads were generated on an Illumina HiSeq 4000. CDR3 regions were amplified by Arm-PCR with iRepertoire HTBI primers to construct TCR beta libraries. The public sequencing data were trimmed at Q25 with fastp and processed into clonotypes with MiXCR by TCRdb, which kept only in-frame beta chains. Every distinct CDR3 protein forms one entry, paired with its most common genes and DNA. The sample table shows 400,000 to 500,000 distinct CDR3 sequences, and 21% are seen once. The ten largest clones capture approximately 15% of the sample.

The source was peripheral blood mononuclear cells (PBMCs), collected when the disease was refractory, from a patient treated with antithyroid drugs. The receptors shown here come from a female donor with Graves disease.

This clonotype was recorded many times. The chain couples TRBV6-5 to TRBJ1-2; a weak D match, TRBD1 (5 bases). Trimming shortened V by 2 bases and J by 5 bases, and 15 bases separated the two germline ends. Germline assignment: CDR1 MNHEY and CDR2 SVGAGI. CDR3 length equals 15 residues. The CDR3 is CASSYRSAGKYGYTF. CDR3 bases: TGTGCCAGCAGTTACCGGTCCGCAGGGAAATATGGCTACACCTTC.

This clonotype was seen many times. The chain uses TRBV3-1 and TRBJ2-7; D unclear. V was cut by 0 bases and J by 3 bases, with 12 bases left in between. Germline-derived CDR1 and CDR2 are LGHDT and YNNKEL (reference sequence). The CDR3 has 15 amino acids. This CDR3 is CASSQEGVTIYEQYF. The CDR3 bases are TGTGCCAGCAGCCAAGAAGGAGTAACCATCTACGAGCAGTACTTC.

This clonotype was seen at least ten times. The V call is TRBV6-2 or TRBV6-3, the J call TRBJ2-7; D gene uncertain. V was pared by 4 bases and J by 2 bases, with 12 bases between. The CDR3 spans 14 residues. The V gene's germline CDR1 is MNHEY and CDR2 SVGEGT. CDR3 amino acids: CASSSNPSPYEQYF. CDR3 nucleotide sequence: TGTGCCAGCAGTTCCAACCCGTCCCCCTACGAGCAGTACTTC.

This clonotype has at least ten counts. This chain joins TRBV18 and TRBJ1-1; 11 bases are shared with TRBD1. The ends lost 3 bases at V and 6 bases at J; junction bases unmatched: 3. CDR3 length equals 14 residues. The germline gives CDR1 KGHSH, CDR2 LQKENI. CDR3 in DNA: TGTGCCAGCTCACCCCAGGGACAGGGGGCTGAAGCTTTCTTT. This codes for CASSPQGQGAEAFF.

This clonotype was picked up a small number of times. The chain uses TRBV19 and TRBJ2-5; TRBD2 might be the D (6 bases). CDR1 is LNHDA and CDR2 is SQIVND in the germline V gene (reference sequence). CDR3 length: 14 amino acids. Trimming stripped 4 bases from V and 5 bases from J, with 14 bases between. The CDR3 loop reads CASSTSGSGETQYF. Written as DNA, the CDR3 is TGTGCCAGTAGTACTAGTGGGAGCGGGGAGACCCAGTACTTC. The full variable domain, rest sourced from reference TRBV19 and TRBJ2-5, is DGGITQSPKYLFRKEGQNVTLSCEQNLNHDAMYWYRQDPGQGLRLIYYSQIVNDFQKGDIAEGYSVSREKKESFPLTVTSAQKNPTAFYLCASSTSGSGETQYFGPGTRLLVL.

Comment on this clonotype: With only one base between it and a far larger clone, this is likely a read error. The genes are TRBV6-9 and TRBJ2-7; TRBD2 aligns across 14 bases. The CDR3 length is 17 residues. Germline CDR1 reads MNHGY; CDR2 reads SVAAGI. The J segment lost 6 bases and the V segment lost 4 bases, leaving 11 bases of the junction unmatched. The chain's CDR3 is CASSSQGLAGVGCEQYF. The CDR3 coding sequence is TGTGCCAGCAGTTCCCAGGGACTAGCGGGAGTGGGGTGCGAGCAGTACTTC.

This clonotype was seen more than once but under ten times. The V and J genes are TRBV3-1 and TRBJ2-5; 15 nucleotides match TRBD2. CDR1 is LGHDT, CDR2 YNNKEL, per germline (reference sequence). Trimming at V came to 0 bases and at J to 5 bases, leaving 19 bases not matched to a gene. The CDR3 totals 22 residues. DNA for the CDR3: TGTGCCAGCAGCCAAGATGGGGATCCACCGGGACTAGCGGGAGGCCCCCGGGAGACCCAGTACTTC. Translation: CASSQDGDPPGLAGGPRETQYF.